One and the same sample provided the 12 T cell receptor beta chains below, sequenced in a study of blood T cells in healthy people across ages. A J-beta primer mix and a sample-barcoded 5' primer were used in a second PCR of about 6 to 12 cycles. MiXCR, run by TCRdb on the 5' RACE reads, gives a single entry per CDR3 protein. Of 1,800,000 or so distinct CDR3 sequences listed, roughly two fifths were seen once; the top ten hold about 23%. Sequences were obtained from blood. These TCRs come from a human donor in good health.

The sample holds a few counts of this clonotype. This chain uses TRBV4-3 with TRBJ2-5; the D gene is possibly TRBD2 (5 bases). The CDR3 extends over 20 amino acids. Germline-derived CDR1 and CDR2 are LGHNA and YSLEER. Trimming stripped 0 bases from V and 1 base from J, with 24 bases between. In nucleotides, the CDR3 is TGCGCCAGCAGCCAAGAGGTGCTTTTCCGAGGGATCCGTCGCCAAGAGACCCAGTACTTC. Amino acid sequence: CASSQEVLFRGIRRQETQYF.

The table lists this clonotype with a few counts. The chain recombines TRBV12-3 or TRBV12-4 with TRBJ2-4, with 11 bases that match TRBD1. The J call may be mistaken, given a closer DNA end match to TRBJ2-7. This CDR3 contains 15 residues. CDR3 protein: CASSLGRTGGFEQYF. In DNA, the CDR3 is TGTGCCAGCAGTTTAGGCAGGACAGGGGGCTTCGAGCAGTACTTC.

The chain joins TRBV4-2 to TRBJ1-2; tentative D call: TRBD1 (6 bases). V was cut by 2 bases and J by 0 bases, with 10 bases left in between. Germline CDR1 LGHNA, CDR2 YNFKEQ. The CDR3 has 15 amino acids. Written as DNA, the CDR3 is TGTGCCAGCAGCCAATCGGACAGCTCTAACTATGGCTACACCTTC. Its protein product is CASSQSDSSNYGYTF.

This chain connects TRBV5-1 to TRBJ2-5, with 7 bases aligning to TRBD1. TRBJ2-7 matches the DNA end more closely, so the J call is doubtful. This CDR3 has 14 residues. Germline assignment: CDR1 SGHRS and CDR2 YFSETQ. In DNA, the CDR3 is TGCGCCAGCAGCTCATCTAGTCCAGGGGGCGAGCAGTACTTC. It is translated as CASSSSSPGGEQYF.

The CDR3 bases are TGTGCCAGCAATCCGCGGACTAATGAAAAACTGTTTTTT. Translated, it gives CASNPRTNEKLFF. The chain combines TRBV6-2 or TRBV6-3 with TRBJ1-4; D is ambiguous. Trimming removed 7 bases from V and 2 bases from J, with 8 bases in between. This CDR3 contains 13 residues. CDR1 is MNHEY and CDR2 is SVGEGT in the germline V gene.

In regard to this clonotype: Compared with germline, one end of the junction differs, possibly owing to a read error. This chain uses TRBV2 with TRBJ2-5; 10 nucleotides match TRBD1. The length of the CDR3 is 13 residues. Germline lookup yields CDR1 SNHLY and CDR2 FYNNEI. DNA of the CDR3: TGTGCCAGCGGTGACAGGGGGCGAGAGACCCAGTACTTC. Translation gives CASGDRGRETQYF.

The rearrangement joins TRBV6-2 or TRBV6-3 to TRBJ2-1, with 7 bases lining up with TRBD1. V dropped 2 bases and J dropped 0; count of bases not matched to a gene: 7. The CDR3 runs 17 residues. CDR1 is MNHEY and CDR2 is SVGEGT in the germline V gene. In DNA, the CDR3 is TGTGCCAGCAGTTACAACAGGGGTGCGACCTCCTACAATGAGCAGTTCTTC. Translated: CASSYNRGATSYNEQFF.

The rearrangement links TRBV5-6 to TRBJ2-1; D uncertain. V dropped 7 bases and J dropped 5 bases, with 7 bases sitting between them. Germline values: CDR1 SGHDT, CDR2 YYEEEE. The CDR3 is 11 residues long. Here the CDR3 DNA reads TGTGCCAGCGAATTAAACAATGAGCAGTTCTTC. Its protein is CASELNNEQFF. Variable domain in full (rest from reference TRBV5-6 and TRBJ2-1): DAGVTQSPTHLIKTRGQQVTLRCSPKSGHDTVSWYQQALGQGPQFIFQYYEEEERQRGNFPDRFSGHQFPNYSSELNVNALLLGDSALYLCASELNNEQFFGPGTRLTVL.

The chain uses TRBV7-6 and TRBJ1-1; D is unresolved. Trimming shortened V by 0 bases and J by 4 bases, and 9 bases separated the two germline ends. Germline V gene data show CDR1 as SGHVS and CDR2 as FNYEAQ. The CDR3 has 14 amino acids. In DNA form, the CDR3 reads TGTGCCAGCAGCTTAGCCCCAGGATCCACTGAAGCTTTCTTT. This translates into CASSLAPGSTEAFF.

In the case of this clonotype: Possible read error: a much larger clone is one base away. The rearrangement links TRBV15 to TRBJ2-4; possibly TRBD1 for D (5 bases). V was clipped by 2 bases and J by 15 bases, with 17 bases between them. The CDR3 contains 13 residues. Germline CDR1 LNHNV, CDR2 YYDKDF (reference sequence). CDR3 residues: CATSRRGNPIRYF. The CDR3 nucleotides are TGTGCCACCAGCAGAAGGGGAAACCCTATCAGGTACTTC. Complete variable domain (other parts from reference TRBV15 and TRBJ2-4): DAMVIQNPRYQVTQFGKPVTLSCSQTLNHNVMYWYQQKSSQAPKLLFHYYDKDFNNEADTPDNFQSRRPNTSFCFLDIRSPGLGDTAMYLCATSRRGNPIRYFGAGTRLSVL.

To note about this clonotype: No conserved phenylalanine or tryptophan is present at the end of the CDR3, so a read error is the likely explanation. V gene TRBV6-5 combines with J gene TRBJ1-2; no clear D. The CDR3 covers 13 residues. Germline V gene lookup returns CDR1 MNHEY and CDR2 SVGAGI. Trimming removed 7 bases at V and 4 bases at J, with 13 bases between. The CDR3 spells CASTNGSPYGYTV. Here the CDR3 DNA reads TGTGCCAGCACCAACGGATCACCCTATGGCTACACCGTC.

This clonotype was seen a handful of times. The chain combines TRBV15 with TRBJ2-7; no reliable D call. V was shortened by 1 base and J by 0 bases, with 10 bases between the two germline ends. The CDR3 contains 15 residues. CDR1 is LNHNV and CDR2 is YYDKDF in the germline V gene (reference sequence). The CDR3, as DNA: TGTGCCACCAGCAGAGTCCGAAGGTTCTCCTACGAGCAGTACTTC. Translated: CATSRVRRFSYEQYF.